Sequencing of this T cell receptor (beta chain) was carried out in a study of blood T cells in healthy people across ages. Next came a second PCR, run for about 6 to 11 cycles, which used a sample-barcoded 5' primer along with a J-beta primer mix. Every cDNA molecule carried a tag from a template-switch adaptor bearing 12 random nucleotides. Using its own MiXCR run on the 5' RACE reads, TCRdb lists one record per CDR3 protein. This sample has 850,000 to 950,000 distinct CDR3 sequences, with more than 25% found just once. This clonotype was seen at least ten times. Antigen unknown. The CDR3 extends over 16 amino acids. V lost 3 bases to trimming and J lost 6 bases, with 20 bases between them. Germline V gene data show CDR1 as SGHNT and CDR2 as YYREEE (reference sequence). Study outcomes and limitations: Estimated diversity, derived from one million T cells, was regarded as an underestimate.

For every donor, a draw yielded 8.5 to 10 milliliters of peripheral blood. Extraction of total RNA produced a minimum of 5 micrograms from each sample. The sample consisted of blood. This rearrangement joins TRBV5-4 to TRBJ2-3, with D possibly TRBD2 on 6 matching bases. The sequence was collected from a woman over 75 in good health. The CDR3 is CASSSSMQRVVDTQYF. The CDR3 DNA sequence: TGTGCCAGCAGCTCGTCGATGCAGCGGGTCGTCGATACGCAGTATTTT.